This is a list of T cell receptor beta chains from one sample in a study of shared clonotypes between healthy human individuals. Here immunoSEQ multiplex PCR was the method, and the copy in TCRdb shows in-frame clones only, minus some. The sample yields 2 million to 2.5 million clones, 90% to 95% seen once. Sequenced material: naive CD8+ T cells from PBMCs. The receptor source for this set is a man between 18 and 29 years old in good health. Some clones in this sample may be carry-over from other donors' samples. The CDR3 runs from the conserved cysteine through the conserved F or W. D genes are given only for firm matches.

D gene,V gene,J gene,CDR3 protein
NA,TRBV6-5,TRBJ2-1,CASRLEAERYNEQFF
TRBD1,TRBV4-1,TRBJ2-7,CASSQGPTGALSYEQYF
TRBD1,TRBV9,TRBJ1-3,CASSIAGTGGLFSGNTIYF
NA,TRBV15,TRBJ1-1,CATSRVRGDTEAFF
NA,TRBV7-2,TRBJ2-7,CASSLATTGLYEQYF
TRBD1,TRBV7-6,TRBJ2-7,CASSMQQGPLPYEQYF
NA,TRBV4-1,TRBJ1-2,CASSPADGNYGYTF
NA,TRBV27,TRBJ2-7,CASTPGPRTNGYEQYF
TRBD1,TRBV6-5,TRBJ2-7,CASSYGDRAYEQYF
TRBD2,TRBV9,TRBJ2-2,CASSRGLAGDVGELFF
NA,TRBV11-2,TRBJ2-7,CASTTLSRKARLEQYF
NA,TRBV15,TRBJ1-4,CATSRDDSPNEKLFF
TRBD1,TRBV5-1,TRBJ2-1,CASTIGTDYNEQFF
NA,TRBV30,TRBJ1-3,CACFDGDSGNTIYF
NA,TRBV2,TRBJ2-4,CASSESRGWGNIQYF
NA,TRBV5-1,TRBJ2-1,CASSPDRTSSYNEQFF
TRBD2,TRBV27,TRBJ2-1,CASSSGTSGTLQFF
NA,TRBV5-6,TRBJ2-3,CASSFVSVSPDTQYF
NA,TRBV15,TRBJ1-2,CATSRDKGQGRDGYTF
TRBD1,TRBV18,TRBJ2-7,CASSPPGQVYEQYF
NA,TRBV19,TRBJ1-2,CASSIFGPGYGYTF
NA,TRBV9,TRBJ2-1,CASSVARTGYEQFF
NA,TRBV13,TRBJ1-2,CASSWVTANYGYTF
NA,TRBV27,TRBJ2-1,CASRAPSSYNEQFF
NA,TRBV9,TRBJ2-1,CASSPGVGLGEGNEQFF
TRBD1,TRBV28,TRBJ1-5,CASGKPNRGRNQPQHF
NA,TRBV15,TRBJ1-2,CATSRGVRDSTLPRGGYTF
NA,TRBV19,TRBJ1-1,CATRRGGFTEAFF
NA,TRBV28,TRBJ2-7,CASRSWDGSYEQYF